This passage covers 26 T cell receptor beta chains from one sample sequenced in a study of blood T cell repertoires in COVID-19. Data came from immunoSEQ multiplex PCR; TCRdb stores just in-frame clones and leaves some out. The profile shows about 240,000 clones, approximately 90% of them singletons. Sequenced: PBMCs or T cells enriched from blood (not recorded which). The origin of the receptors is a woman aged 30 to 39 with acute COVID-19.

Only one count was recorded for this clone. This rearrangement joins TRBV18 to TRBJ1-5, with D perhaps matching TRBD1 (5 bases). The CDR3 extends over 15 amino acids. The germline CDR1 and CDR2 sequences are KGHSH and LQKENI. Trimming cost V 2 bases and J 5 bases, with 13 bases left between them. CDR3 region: CASSPAGSRDQPQHF. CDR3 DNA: TGTGCCAGCTCACCAGCAGGGTCAAGGGATCAGCCCCAGCATTTT.

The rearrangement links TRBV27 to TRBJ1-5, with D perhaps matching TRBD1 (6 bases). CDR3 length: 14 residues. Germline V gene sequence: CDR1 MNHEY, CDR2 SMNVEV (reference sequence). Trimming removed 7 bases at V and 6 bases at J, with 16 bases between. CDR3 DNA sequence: TGTGCCAGCAACAAGGGGGGGGCTGGTCAGCCCCAGCATTTT. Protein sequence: CASNKGGAGQPQHF.

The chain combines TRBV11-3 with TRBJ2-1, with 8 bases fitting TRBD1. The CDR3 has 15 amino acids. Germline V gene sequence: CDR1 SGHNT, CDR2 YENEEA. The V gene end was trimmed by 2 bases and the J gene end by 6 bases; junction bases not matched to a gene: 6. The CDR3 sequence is CASSLLQGARNEQFF. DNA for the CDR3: TGTGCCAGCAGCTTACTCCAGGGGGCTCGCAATGAGCAGTTCTTC.

As DNA, the CDR3 is TGTGCCAGCAGCGTCGGCGGGGTACACAATGAGCAGTTCTTC. This codes for CASSVGGVHNEQFF. This rearrangement joins TRBV9 to TRBJ2-1; D is perhaps TRBD2 (6 bases). With 2 bases removed from V and 5 bases from J, the gap between germline ends came to 11 bases. Germline V gene data show CDR1 as SGDLS and CDR2 as YYNGEE. The CDR3 is made up of 14 amino acids.

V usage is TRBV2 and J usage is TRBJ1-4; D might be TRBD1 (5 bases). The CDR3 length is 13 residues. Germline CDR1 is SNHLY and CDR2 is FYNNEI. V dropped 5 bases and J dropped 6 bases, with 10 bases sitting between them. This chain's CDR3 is CASSSDRDEKLFF. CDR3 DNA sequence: TGTGCCAGCAGTTCAGACAGAGATGAAAAACTGTTTTTT.

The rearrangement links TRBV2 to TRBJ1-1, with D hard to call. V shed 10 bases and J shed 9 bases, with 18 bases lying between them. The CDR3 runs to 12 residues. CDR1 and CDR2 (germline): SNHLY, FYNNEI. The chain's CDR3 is CATLPAGSKAFF. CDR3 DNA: TGTGCCACCCTCCCCGCCGGGTCAAAAGCTTTCTTT. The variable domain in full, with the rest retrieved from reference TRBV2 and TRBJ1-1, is EPEVTQTPSHQVTQMGQEVILRCVPISNHLYFYWYRQILGQKVEFLVSFYNNEISEKSEIFDDQFSVERPDGSNFTLKIRSTKLEDSAMYFCATLPAGSKAFFGQGTRLTVV.

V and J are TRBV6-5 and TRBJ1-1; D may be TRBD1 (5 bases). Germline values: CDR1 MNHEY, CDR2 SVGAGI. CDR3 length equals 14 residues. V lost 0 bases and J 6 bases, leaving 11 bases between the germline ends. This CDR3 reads CASSYSGGFPEAFF. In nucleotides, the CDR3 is TGTGCCAGCAGTTACTCCGGGGGGTTCCCTGAAGCTTTCTTT.

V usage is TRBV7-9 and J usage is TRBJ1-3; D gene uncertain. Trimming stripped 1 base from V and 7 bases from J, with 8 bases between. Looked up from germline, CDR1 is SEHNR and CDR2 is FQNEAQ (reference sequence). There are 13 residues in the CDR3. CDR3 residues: CASSLDGWNTIYF. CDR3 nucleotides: TGTGCCAGCAGCTTAGACGGGTGGAACACCATATATTTT. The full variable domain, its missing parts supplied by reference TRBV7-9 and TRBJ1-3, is DTGVSQNPRHKITKRGQNVTFRCDPISEHNRLYWYRQTLGQGPEFLTYFQNEAQLEKSRLLSDRFSAERPKGSFSTLEIQRTEQGDSAMYLCASSLDGWNTIYFGEGSWLTVV.

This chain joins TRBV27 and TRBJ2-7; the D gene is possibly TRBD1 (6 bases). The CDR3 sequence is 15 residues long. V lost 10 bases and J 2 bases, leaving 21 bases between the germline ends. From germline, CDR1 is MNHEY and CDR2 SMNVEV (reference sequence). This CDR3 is CATFTLQGPTYEQYF. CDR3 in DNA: TGTGCCACGTTCACCCTACAGGGTCCTACCTACGAGCAGTACTTC.

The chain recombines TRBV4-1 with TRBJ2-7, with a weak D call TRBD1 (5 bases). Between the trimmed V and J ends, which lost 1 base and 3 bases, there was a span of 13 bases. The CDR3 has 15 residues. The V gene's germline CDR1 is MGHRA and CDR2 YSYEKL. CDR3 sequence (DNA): TGCGCCAGCAGCCAAGCTCCTGCAGGGAACTACGAGCAGTACTTC. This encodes CASSQAPAGNYEQYF.

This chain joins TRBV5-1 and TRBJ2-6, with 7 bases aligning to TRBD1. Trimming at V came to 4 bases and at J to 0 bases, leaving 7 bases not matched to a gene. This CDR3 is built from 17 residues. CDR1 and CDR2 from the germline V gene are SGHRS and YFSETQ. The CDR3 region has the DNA TGCGCCAGCAGCGCCGGGACAGATTTCTCTGGGGCCAACGTCCTGACTTTC. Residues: CASSAGTDFSGANVLTF.

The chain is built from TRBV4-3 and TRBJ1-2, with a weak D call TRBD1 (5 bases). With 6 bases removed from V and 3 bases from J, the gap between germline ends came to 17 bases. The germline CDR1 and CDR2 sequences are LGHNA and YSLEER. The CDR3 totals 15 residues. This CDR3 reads CASRPFRGYDYGYTF. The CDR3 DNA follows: TGCGCCAGCAGGCCTTTTAGGGGATACGACTATGGCTACACCTTC.

As DNA, the CDR3 is TGTGCCAGCAGCTTGGACGGGGCCGGGGGTGCGGGGGAGCTGTTTTTT. It codes for CASSLDGAGGAGELFF. The rearrangement uses TRBV5-4 and TRBJ2-2, with D maybe TRBD2 (6 bases). V lost 0 bases to trimming and J lost 8 bases, with 17 bases between them. Germline CDR1 is SGHNT and CDR2 is YYREEE (reference sequence). The length of the CDR3 is 16 residues.

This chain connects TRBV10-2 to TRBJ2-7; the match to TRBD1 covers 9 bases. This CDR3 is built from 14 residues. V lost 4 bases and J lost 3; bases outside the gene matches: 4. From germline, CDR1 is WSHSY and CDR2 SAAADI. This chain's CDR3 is CASSVRQGVYEQYF. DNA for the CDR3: TGCGCCAGCAGTGTTCGACAGGGGGTCTACGAGCAGTACTTC.

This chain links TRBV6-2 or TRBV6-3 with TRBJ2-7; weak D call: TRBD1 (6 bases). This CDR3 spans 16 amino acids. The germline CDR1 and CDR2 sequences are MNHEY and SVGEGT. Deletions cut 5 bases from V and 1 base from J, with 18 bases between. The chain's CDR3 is CASSLRTARLSYEQYF. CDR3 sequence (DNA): TGTGCCAGCAGTCTTCGGACAGCTCGCTTGTCCTACGAGCAGTACTTC.

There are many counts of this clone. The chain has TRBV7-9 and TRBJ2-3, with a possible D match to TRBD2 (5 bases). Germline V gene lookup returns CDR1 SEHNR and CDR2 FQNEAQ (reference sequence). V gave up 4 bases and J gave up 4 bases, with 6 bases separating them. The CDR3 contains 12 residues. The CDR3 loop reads CASSWESDTQYF. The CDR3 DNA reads TGTGCCAGCAGCTGGGAGTCAGATACGCAGTATTTT. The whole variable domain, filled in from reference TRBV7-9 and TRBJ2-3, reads DTGVSQNPRHKITKRGQNVTFRCDPISEHNRLYWYRQTLGQGPEFLTYFQNEAQLEKSRLLSDRFSAERPKGSFSTLEIQRTEQGDSAMYLCASSWESDTQYFGPGTRLTVL.

The CDR3 DNA reads TGTGCCAGCAGCCCAATCGGACAGGAAGTTTCTGGCTACACCTTC. Amino acids: CASSPIGQEVSGYTF. The V call is TRBV7-9, the J call TRBJ1-2; 7 bases line up with TRBD1. Germline assignment: CDR1 SEHNR and CDR2 FQNEAQ (reference sequence). V shed 5 bases, J shed 7 bases, and the junction held 13 bases outside the gene matches. The CDR3 runs to 15 residues.

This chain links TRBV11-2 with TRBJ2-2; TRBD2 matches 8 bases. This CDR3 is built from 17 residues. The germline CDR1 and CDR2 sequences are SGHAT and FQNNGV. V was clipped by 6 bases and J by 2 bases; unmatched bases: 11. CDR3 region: CASRSPGGGRNTGELFF. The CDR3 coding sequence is TGTGCCAGCAGATCGCCGGGGGGGGGCCGAAACACCGGGGAGCTGTTTTTT.

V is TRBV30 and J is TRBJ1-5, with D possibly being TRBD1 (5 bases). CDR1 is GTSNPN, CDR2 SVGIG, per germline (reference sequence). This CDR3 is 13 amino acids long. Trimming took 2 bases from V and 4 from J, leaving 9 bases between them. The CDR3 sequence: CAWSSRVNQPQHF. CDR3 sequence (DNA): TGTGCCTGGAGTAGCAGGGTAAATCAGCCCCAGCATTTT.

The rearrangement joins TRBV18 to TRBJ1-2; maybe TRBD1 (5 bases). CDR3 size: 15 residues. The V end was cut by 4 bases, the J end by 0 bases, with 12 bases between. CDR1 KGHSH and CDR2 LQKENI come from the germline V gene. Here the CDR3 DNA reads TGTGCCAGCTCACTTTATCAGGGTCCTAACTATGGCTACACCTTC. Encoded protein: CASSLYQGPNYGYTF. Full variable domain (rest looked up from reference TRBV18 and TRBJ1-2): NAGVMQNPRHLVRRRGQEARLRCSPMKGHSHVYWYRQLPEEGLKFMVYLQKENIIDESGMPKERFSAEFPKEGPSILRIQQVVRGDSAAYFCASSLYQGPNYGYTFGSGTRLTVV.

For the CDR3, the DNA is TGTGCCAGCAGTGTGGGCAGTGCCACCATATATTTT. Protein product: CASSVGSATIYF. The J gene is TRBJ1-3, the V gene TRBV2; D remains unclear. The germline V gene encodes CDR1 SNHLY and CDR2 FYNNEI. V lost 4 bases and J 9 bases, leaving 10 bases between the germline ends. CDR3 length: 12 residues.

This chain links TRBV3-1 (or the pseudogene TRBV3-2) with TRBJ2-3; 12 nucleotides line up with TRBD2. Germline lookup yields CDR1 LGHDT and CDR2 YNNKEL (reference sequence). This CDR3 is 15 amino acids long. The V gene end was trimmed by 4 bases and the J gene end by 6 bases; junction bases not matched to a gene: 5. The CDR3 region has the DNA TGTGCCAGCAGCCCACGGACTAGCGGGGCCGATACGCAGTATTTT. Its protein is CASSPRTSGADTQYF.

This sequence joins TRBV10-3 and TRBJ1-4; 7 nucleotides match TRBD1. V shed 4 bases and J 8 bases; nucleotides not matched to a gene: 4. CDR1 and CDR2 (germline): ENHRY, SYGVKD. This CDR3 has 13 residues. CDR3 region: CAISGDREEKLFF. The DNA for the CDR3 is TGTGCCATCAGTGGTGACAGGGAGGAAAAACTGTTTTTT.

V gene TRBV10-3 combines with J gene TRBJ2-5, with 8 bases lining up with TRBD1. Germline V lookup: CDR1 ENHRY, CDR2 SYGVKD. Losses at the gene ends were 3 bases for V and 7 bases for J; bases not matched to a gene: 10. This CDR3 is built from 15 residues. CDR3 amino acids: CAISDATGDTGTQYF. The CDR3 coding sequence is TGTGCCATCAGTGACGCGACAGGGGACACGGGGACCCAGTACTTC.

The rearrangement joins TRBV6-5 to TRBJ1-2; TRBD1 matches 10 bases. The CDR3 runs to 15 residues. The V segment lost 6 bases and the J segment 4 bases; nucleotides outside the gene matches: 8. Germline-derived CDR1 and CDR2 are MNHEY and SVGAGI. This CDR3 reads CASSPTGGGGYGYTF. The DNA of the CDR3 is TGTGCCAGCAGCCCGACAGGGGGCGGTGGCTATGGCTACACCTTC.

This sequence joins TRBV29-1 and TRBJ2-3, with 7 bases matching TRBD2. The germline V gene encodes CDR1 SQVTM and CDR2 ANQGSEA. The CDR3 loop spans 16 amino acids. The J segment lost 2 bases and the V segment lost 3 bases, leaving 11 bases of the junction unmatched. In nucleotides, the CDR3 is TGCAGCGTTGAGGCACAAACTAGCGCGTACACAGATACGCAGTATTTT. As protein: CSVEAQTSAYTDTQYF.